This TCR beta chain was found in a study of blood T cell repertoires in COVID-19. This table comes from immunoSEQ multiplex PCR, and its TCRdb copy is limited to in-frame clones, with some not included. The repertoire holds about 220,000 clones, with about 85% as singletons. Trimming stripped 4 bases from V and 0 bases from J, with 11 bases between. The CDR3 is 16 amino acids. CDR1 SGHNT and CDR2 YYREEE come from the germline V gene (reference sequence). This clone was detected only a few times. The chain is built from TRBV5-4 and TRBJ1-6; perhaps TRBD1 as D (5 bases). This TCR was recovered from a man aged 25 to 45 with active or convalescent COVID-19. Sequenced: peripheral blood. The CDR3, as DNA: TGTGCCAGCAGCCAGGGAGGAGACTCCTATAATTCACCCCTCCACTTT. Translated, it gives CASSQGGDSYNSPLHF.